Listed below are T cell receptor beta chains from one sample, sequenced in a study of identical twins. Using its own MiXCR run on the 5' RACE reads, TCRdb lists one record per CDR3 protein. The table lists roughly 720,000 distinct CDR3 sequences, around a sixth of them singletons, with roughly 13% in the top ten. This sample also belongs to another study, concerning T cells expressing NK-cell markers.

The sequencing input was PBMCs. These receptor sequences come from a woman aged 18-29 years in good health. Each CDR3 is given with its conserved first and last residue. Each record gives: clone size, J gene, V gene, D gene, CDR3 protein, CDR3 DNA. The D gene is left open where the match is weak. Not every row has a clone size; where given, it reads once, few, many or a size class.

NA TRBJ2-5 TRBV7-2 NA CASSFGSGVLETQYF TGTGCCAGCAGCTTCGGGTCGGGAGTGTTAGAGACCCAGTACTTC
few TRBJ2-1 TRBV20-1 NA CSARDDRPRLTYNEQFF TGCAGTGCTAGAGATGATCGACCTAGATTGACCTACAATGAGCAGTTCTTC
once TRBJ2-1 TRBV6-2/TRBV6-3 TRBD2 CASSPLVPTSGRRPISLRRQFF TGTGCCAGCAGTCCGTTGGTCCCGACTAGCGGGAGGAGACCCATCAGTCTGCGTCGGCAGTTCTTC
many TRBJ2-6 TRBV5-5 NA CASSPRSGANVLTF TGTGCCAGCAGCCCGCGATCTGGGGCCAACGTCCTGACTTTC
few TRBJ2-5 TRBV9 NA CASSGAFLETQYF TGTGCCAGCAGCGGTGCCTTTCTCGAGACCCAGTACTTC
few TRBJ1-2 TRBV27 NA CASSATGSGGYTF TGTGCCAGCAGTGCCACAGGGAGCGGGGGCTACACCTTC
few TRBJ2-7 TRBV19 TRBD1 CASSVGQGVTYEQYF TGTGCCAGTAGTGTGGGACAGGGGGTCACCTACGAGCAGTACTTC
NA TRBJ2-2 TRBV9 NA CASSRRSGTKISGELFF TGTGCCAGCAGCCGAAGGTCTGGGACAAAAATTTCCGGGGAGCTGTTTTTT
many TRBJ1-1 TRBV10-3 TRBD1 CAILGQGDTEAFF TGTGCCATCCTAGGACAGGGCGACACTGAAGCTTTCTTT
NA TRBJ2-1 TRBV12-3/TRBV12-4 TRBD2 CASIRGLAEGDEQFF TGTGCCAGCATTAGGGGACTAGCGGAGGGGGATGAGCAGTTCTTC
NA TRBJ2-3 TRBV7-8 TRBD2 CASSLLAGELNTQYF TGTGCCAGCAGCTTACTCGCGGGAGAATTAAATACGCAGTATTTT
few TRBJ2-3 TRBV27 TRBD2 CASSFLGLAGVTDTQYF TGTGCCAGCAGTTTCCTAGGACTAGCGGGGGTCACAGATACGCAGTATTTT
few TRBJ2-1 TRBV11-2 NA CASSLSGGRGGNEQFF TGTGCCAGCAGCTTATCCGGGGGGAGAGGGGGCAATGAGCAGTTCTTC
few TRBJ2-5 TRBV20-1 NA CSAQPSAEEETQYF TGCAGTGCTCAGCCATCAGCGGAAGAAGAGACCCAGTACTTC
few TRBJ2-1 TRBV9 TRBD2 CASSVGSSGRASSYNEQFF TGTGCCAGCAGCGTAGGGTCTAGCGGGAGGGCCTCGTCCTACAATGAGCAGTTCTTC
NA TRBJ2-7 TRBV5-1 TRBD1 CASSRQGEGHEQYF TGCGCCAGCAGCCGACAGGGAGAAGGTCACGAGCAGTACTTC
NA TRBJ1-2 TRBV3-1 TRBD1 CASSQNGQANYGYTF TGTGCCAGCAGCCAAAATGGACAGGCTAACTATGGCTACACCTTC
NA TRBJ2-2 TRBV7-8 NA CASSQRGDYTGELFF TGTGCCAGCAGCCAAAGGGGCGACTACACCGGGGAGCTGTTTTTT
NA TRBJ2-5 TRBV19 NA CASSSWTATVETQYF TGTGCCAGTAGTAGTTGGACAGCCACCGTGGAGACCCAGTACTTC
NA TRBJ2-3 TRBV5-1 TRBD1 CASSTGQGNSDTQYF TGCGCCAGCAGCACGGGACAGGGAAACTCAGATACGCAGTATTTT
NA TRBJ1-1 TRBV20-1 TRBD1 CSAPVRGRRNTEAFF TGCAGTGCCCCTGTCAGGGGGCGAAGGAACACTGAAGCTTTCTTT
few TRBJ2-4 TRBV14 TRBD2 CASSTHRAGSKNIQYF TGTGCCAGCAGCACCCACCGAGCGGGGTCCAAAAACATTCAGTACTTC